This T cell receptor (beta chain) comes out of a study of blood T cells in healthy people across ages. The CDR3 runs 13 residues. Trimming removed 4 bases from V and 12 bases from J, with 18 bases in between. Germline V gene lookup returns CDR1 SQVTM and CDR2 ANQGSEA. This clonotype has just a few counts. Then a second PCR, running about 6 to 11 cycles, was carried out with a sample-barcoded 5' primer and a J-beta primer mix. One entry per CDR3 protein, called by TCRdb with MiXCR from the 5' RACE reads. The table records roughly 1 million distinct CDR3 sequences, approximately 25% of them present only once. This sample was shared with a second study, whose subject was T cells of mothers and their children.

The rearrangement links TRBV29-1 to TRBJ1-4; possible D gene TRBD1, 5 bases. This clonotype originated in a girl aged 2-10 years in good health. Sequenced sample: blood. The chain's CDR3 is CSVGGVTRGELFF. CDR3 DNA sequence: TGCAGCGTTGGAGGGGTCACTCGGGGGGAACTGTTTTTT.